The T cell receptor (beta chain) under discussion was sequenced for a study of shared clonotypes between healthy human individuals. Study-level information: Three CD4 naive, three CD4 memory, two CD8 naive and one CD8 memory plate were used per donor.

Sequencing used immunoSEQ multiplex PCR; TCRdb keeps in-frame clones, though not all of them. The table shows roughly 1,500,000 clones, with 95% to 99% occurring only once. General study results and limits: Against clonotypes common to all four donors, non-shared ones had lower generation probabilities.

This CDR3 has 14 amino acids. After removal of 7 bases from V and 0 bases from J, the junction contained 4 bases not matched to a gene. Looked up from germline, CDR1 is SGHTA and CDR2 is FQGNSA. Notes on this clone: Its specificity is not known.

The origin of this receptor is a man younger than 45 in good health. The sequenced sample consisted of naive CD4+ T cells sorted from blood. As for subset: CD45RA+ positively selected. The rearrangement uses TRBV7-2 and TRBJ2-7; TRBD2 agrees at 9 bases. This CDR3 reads CASMPSGTSYEQYF. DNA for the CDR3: TGTGCCAGCATGCCTAGCGGGACCTCCTACGAGCAGTACTTC.